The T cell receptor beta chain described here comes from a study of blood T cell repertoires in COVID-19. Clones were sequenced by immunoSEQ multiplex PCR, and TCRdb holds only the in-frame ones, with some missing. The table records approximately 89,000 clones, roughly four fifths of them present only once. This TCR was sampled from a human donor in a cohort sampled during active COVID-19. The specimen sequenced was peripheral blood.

In DNA, the CDR3 is TGTGCCAGCAGCCGAATGGGCAACAATGAGCAGTTCTTC. This encodes CASSRMGNNEQFF. The chain recombines TRBV7-2 with TRBJ2-1; D unclear. The CDR3 extends over 13 amino acids. The ends were cut back, 5 bases at V and 5 bases at J, with 10 bases in the middle. The germline gives CDR1 SGHTA, CDR2 FQGNSA. The full variable domain, completed using reference TRBV7-2 and TRBJ2-1, is GAGVSQSPSNKVTEKGKDVELRCDPISGHTALYWYRQSLGQGLEFLIYFQGNSAPDKSGLPSDRFSAERTGGSVSTLTIQRTQQEDSAVYLCASSRMGNNEQFFGPGTRLTVL.